This T cell receptor beta chain was recovered during a study of blood T cell repertoires in COVID-19. V was trimmed by 1 base and J by 0 bases, leaving 12 bases between them. Germline loops: CDR1 SGDLS, CDR2 YYNGEE. The CDR3 totals 16 residues. Profiled with immunoSEQ multiplex PCR; TCRdb holds only in-frame clones, not every one. The table records under 200,000 clones, 80% of them present only once. This clonotype was sampled from a man between 70 and 80 years old with active or convalescent COVID-19. The specimen sequenced was peripheral blood. The chain joins TRBV9 to TRBJ2-3, with a tentative D call TRBD1 (5 bases). CDR3 nucleotide sequence: TGTGCCAGCAGCGTATCAGGGCTTACTAGCACAGATACGCAGTATTTT. This codes for CASSVSGLTSTDTQYF.